The TCR beta chain described here comes from a study of blood T cell repertoires in COVID-19. In the study overall: Material from acute and convalescent COVID-19 was sourced from the United States, Italy and Spain. PBMCs, B-cell-depleted T cells, or T cells provided the cDNA or gDNA that made up the material.

This CDR3 spans 18 amino acids. Trimming cost V 1 base and J 1 base, with 18 bases left between them. Germline V gene sequence: CDR1 SGHDT, CDR2 YYEEEE. Original analysis: The authors estimated nucleated cell counts from reference gene primer amplification. TCRdb's copy holds only in-frame clones and misses some; the assay was immunoSEQ multiplex PCR. The DNA was the basis for D and trimming; V, J and clone size are from that table. This table has over 45,000 clones, 83% appearing once. This sequence originates from an older woman with acute or convalescent COVID-19. The sequenced sample consisted of peripheral blood. V gene TRBV5-6 combines with J gene TRBJ1-3, with a weak D call TRBD1 (5 bases). The CDR3, as DNA: TGTGCCAGCAGCTTGTGGGGGGACGGAGTAGGATCTGGAAACACCATATATTTT. It is translated as CASSLWGDGVGSGNTIYF.